The 27 T cell receptor beta chains given below trace back to one sample, sequenced in a study of shared clonotypes between healthy human individuals. The protocol was immunoSEQ multiplex PCR, while the TCRdb copy is restricted to in-frame clones and leaves out a portion. The sample has hundreds of thousands of clones, over 60% seen once. The source material was PBMCs. These receptors came from a woman in her forties in good health. Some clones in this sample may be carry-over from other donors' samples.

This clone was counted a few times. The chain carries TRBV25-1 and TRBJ2-1; D remains unclear. The CDR3 totals 11 residues. Trimming stripped 5 bases from V and 10 bases from J, with 9 bases between. Germline CDR1 reads MGHDK; CDR2 reads SYGVNS. Here the CDR3 reads CASSRTREQFF. The CDR3 nucleotides are TGTGCCAGCAGTCGGACCCGGGAGCAGTTCTTC.

The genes are TRBV5-1 and TRBJ2-1, with 9 nucleotides matching TRBD1. The CDR3 runs 19 residues. The J segment lost 1 base and the V segment lost 4 bases, leaving 15 bases of the junction unmatched. Germline CDR1 SGHRS, CDR2 YFSETQ. CDR3 nucleotide sequence: TGCGCCAGCAGCCCCGGACAGGGGCCCCCTCAAGGATCCTACAATGAGCAGTTCTTC. This translates into CASSPGQGPPQGSYNEQFF. The complete variable domain, with remaining parts taken from reference TRBV5-1 and TRBJ2-1, reads KAGVTQTPRYLIKTRGQQVTLSCSPISGHRSVSWYQQTPGQGLQFLFEYFSETQRNKGNFPGRFSGRQFSNSRSEMNVSTLELGDSALYLCASSPGQGPPQGSYNEQFFGPGTRLTVL.

The J gene is TRBJ2-1, the V gene TRBV7-9, with unresolved D. CDR1 SEHNR and CDR2 FQNEAQ come from the germline V gene (reference sequence). The V end was cut by 8 bases, the J end by 7 bases, with 6 bases between. The CDR3 sequence is 10 residues long. The CDR3 region is CASGWNEQFF. The DNA for the CDR3 is TGTGCCAGCGGGTGGAATGAGCAGTTCTTC.

The chain links TRBV29-1 to TRBJ2-1; D unresolved. The ends were cut back, 1 base at V and 1 base at J, with 8 bases in the middle. Germline lookup yields CDR1 SQVTM and CDR2 ANQGSEA. This CDR3 contains 14 residues. In nucleotides, the CDR3 is TGCAGCGTTGAAGGATGGGAATCCTACAATGAGCAGTTCTTC. Encoded protein: CSVEGWESYNEQFF.

With respect to this clone: A read error may produce the germline difference seen at one junction end. This sequence joins TRBV7-7 and TRBJ2-5; D gene unclear. The CDR3 consists of 14 residues. CDR1 is SSHAT, CDR2 FNYEAQ, per germline (reference sequence). The CDR3 DNA sequence: TGTGCTAGCAGTCCTGGGCAGCTGGGGGAGACCCAGTACTTC. Its protein is CASSPGQLGETQYF.

This clone was counted a single time. Other DNA sequences from this sample encode an identical CDR3 as well. The chain is built from TRBV29-1 and TRBJ2-6; a weak D match, TRBD1 (6 bases). Germline-derived CDR1 and CDR2 are SQVTM and ANQGSEA. The V and J ends lost 6 bases and 1 base respectively, with 7 bases between them. The CDR3 loop spans 13 amino acids. In DNA form, the CDR3 reads TGCAGCGTGGGGACATCTGGGGCCAACGTCCTGACTTTC. This encodes CSVGTSGANVLTF. Combining the CDR3 with reference TRBV29-1 and TRBJ2-6 gives the whole variable domain SAVISQKPSRDICQRGTSLTIQCQVDSQVTMMFWYRQQPGQSLTLIATANQGSEATYESGFVIDKFPISRPNLTFSTLTVSNMSPEDSSIYLCSVGTSGANVLTFGAGSRLTVL.

This clone was counted a few times. V gene TRBV4-3 combines with J gene TRBJ2-1; TRBD1 aligns across 11 bases. Germline values: CDR1 LGHNA, CDR2 YSLEER. The CDR3 sequence is 15 residues long. V shed 5 bases and J 7 bases; nucleotides not matched to a gene: 7. DNA for the CDR3: TGCGCCAGCAGCACCCGGGACAGGGGGTTGAATGAGCAGTTCTTC. It codes for CASSTRDRGLNEQFF.

The rearrangement uses TRBV28 and TRBJ2-5, with D possibly called TRBD1 or TRBD2 (6 bases each). The J call may be wrong; the DNA end is better matched by TRBJ2-7. Germline loops: CDR1 MDHEN, CDR2 SYDVKM. The CDR3 totals 14 residues. CDR3 nucleotides: TGTGCCAGCAGTTTATACAGGGAGGCCTACGAGCAGTACTTC. Its translation: CASSLYREAYEQYF.

In DNA form, the CDR3 reads TGCGCCAGCAGCTTGGTCAGGGGGAGGGTCACTGAAGCTTTCTTT. It translates to CASSLVRGRVTEAFF. The rearrangement links TRBV5-1 to TRBJ1-1; 7 bases line up with TRBD1. The CDR3 covers 15 residues. Trimming cost V 0 bases and J 4 bases; bases outside gene matches: 6. Germline values: CDR1 SGHRS, CDR2 YFSETQ.

J is TRBJ1-1 and V is TRBV30; D is unresolved. This CDR3 is built from 12 residues. Germline CDR1 reads GTSNPN; CDR2 reads SVGIG (reference sequence). V was trimmed by 4 bases and J by 5 bases, leaving 11 bases between them. CDR3 in DNA: TGTGCCTGGACCTCAAGAAGGACTGAAGCTTTCTTT. Protein: CAWTSRRTEAFF.

Note on this clone: A single base is all that separates this from a far larger clone, so a read error is likely. This same CDR3 is encoded by further DNA sequences in the sample. This chain connects TRBV2 to TRBJ2-5, with TRBD2 identical over 13 bases. The junction had 8 bases not matched to a gene; V was cut back by 5 bases and J by 5 bases. This CDR3 spans 16 amino acids. Looked up from germline, CDR1 is SNHLY and CDR2 is FYNNEI. DNA of the CDR3: TGTGCCAGCAGTAGCGGACTAGCGGGAGAGCAGGAGACCCAGTACTTC. This codes for CASSSGLAGEQETQYF.

As regards this clone: A far bigger clonotype differs at one base, so this is likely a read error. The J gene is TRBJ2-1, the V gene TRBV14; TRBD2 is a possible D gene (6 bases). CDR3 length: 12 amino acids. The germline gives CDR1 SGHDN, CDR2 FVKESK. DNA of the CDR3: TGTGCCGGCAGCGGCCGGGAGTTTGAGCAGTTCTTC. Its protein is CAGSGREFEQFF. The variable domain in full, completed from reference TRBV14 and TRBJ2-1, reads EAGVTQFPSHSVIEKGQTVTLRCDPISGHDNLYWYRRVMGKEIKFLLHFVKESKQDESGMPNNRFLAERTGGTYSTLKVQPAELEDSGVYFCAGSGREFEQFFGPGTRLTVL.

This chain connects TRBV28 to TRBJ2-1, with 9 nucleotides matching TRBD1. Trimming cost V 6 bases and J 10 bases; bases outside gene matches: 7. Germline loops: CDR1 MDHEN, CDR2 SYDVKM. This CDR3 spans 13 amino acids. CDR3 nucleotides: TGTGCCAGCAGCCAGGGACAGGGAGGCGAGCAGTTCTTC. This gives the protein CASSQGQGGEQFF.

The genes are TRBV28 and TRBJ2-1, with 7 bases lining up with TRBD1. V gave up 8 bases and J gave up 8 bases; unmatched junction bases: 12. CDR3 length equals 14 residues. Germline loops: CDR1 MDHEN, CDR2 SYDVKM. CDR3 in amino acids: CASRRDREWDEQFF. The CDR3 nucleotides read TGTGCCAGCCGCCGGGACAGAGAGTGGGATGAGCAGTTCTTC.

The V and J genes are TRBV19 and TRBJ2-1, with 14 bases that match TRBD2. Per germline, CDR1 LNHDA and CDR2 SQIVND (reference sequence). Trimming cost V 9 bases and J 16 bases; bases outside gene matches: 23. The CDR3 contains 17 residues. CDR3 loop: CASGSIPTGLAGGPVFF. The CDR3 DNA sequence: TGTGCCAGCGGTTCGATCCCAACCGGACTAGCGGGAGGTCCCGTCTTCTTC.

The chain recombines TRBV11-2 with TRBJ2-5; 11 positions agree with TRBD2. CDR1 and CDR2 from the germline V gene are SGHAT and FQNNGV. The CDR3 consists of 15 residues. The V segment lost 3 bases and the J segment 4 bases; nucleotides outside the gene matches: 4. The CDR3 reads CASSLTSGIVETQYF. The CDR3 coding sequence is TGTGCCAGCAGCTTGACTAGCGGGATAGTAGAGACCCAGTACTTC.

This clone has only one observation. The chain links TRBV4-2 to TRBJ2-1; 11 bases align to TRBD2. CDR1 is LGHNA, CDR2 YNFKEQ, per germline. The trim removed 0 bases at V and 9 bases at J, leaving 13 bases unmatched. The CDR3 sequence is 18 residues long. The CDR3 loop reads CASSQEGGSGRVLGEQFF. The DNA for the CDR3 is TGTGCCAGCAGCCAAGAGGGTGGTAGCGGGAGGGTTTTAGGTGAGCAGTTCTTC.

On this clone: A far larger clone is one nucleotide away, so this likely arose from a read error. In the same sample, other DNA sequences code for this CDR3. The rearrangement uses TRBV25-1 and TRBJ1-1; tentative D call: TRBD1 (6 bases). This CDR3 has 13 residues. Germline CDR1 MGHDK, CDR2 SYGVNS. Here the CDR3 reads CASSPRGNTEAFF. The CDR3 DNA reads as TGTGCTAGCAGTCCCAGGGGGAACACTGAAGCTTTCTTT.

A word on this clone: At one boundary the junction diverges from the germline segment, which might be a read error. The CDR3, as DNA: TGTGCCAGAAGCTTGGCGCAAAATCAGCCCCAGCATTTT. This codes for CARSLAQNQPQHF. This sequence joins TRBV5-4 and TRBJ1-5; D is ambiguous. The CDR3 is 13 amino acids. Per germline, CDR1 SGHNT and CDR2 YYREEE (reference sequence).

The chain combines TRBV6-5 with TRBJ2-5; the D gene is possibly TRBD2 (7 bases). The CDR3 consists of 13 residues. V lost 2 bases and J lost 9, with 13 bases in between. Per germline, CDR1 MNHEY and CDR2 SVGAGI. The CDR3, as DNA: TGTGCCAGCAGTTACATCGAGGGGGGGGCCCAGTACTTC. Translation gives CASSYIEGGAQYF.

As regards this clone: The likely explanation is a read error, given a far larger clone one base away. The DNA of the CDR3 is TGCGCCAGCAGGGTGACTGGCGGGGAGCTGTTTTTT. This encodes CASRVTGGELFF. V is TRBV5-1 and J is TRBJ2-2; D uncertain. V was pared by 5 bases and J by 7 bases, with 9 bases between. CDR1 and CDR2 (germline): SGHRS, YFSETQ. This CDR3 contains 12 residues.

J is TRBJ2-7 and V is TRBV7-8, with 7 nucleotides matching TRBD1. In germline, CDR1 is SGHVS, CDR2 FQNEAQ. This CDR3 is built from 14 residues. The ends lost 2 bases at V and 3 bases at J; junction bases unmatched: 4. The CDR3 protein is CASSLLDRDYEQYF. In DNA, the CDR3 is TGTGCCAGCAGCTTACTTGACAGGGACTACGAGCAGTACTTC. Variable domain in full (rest from reference TRBV7-8 and TRBJ2-7): GAGVSQSPRYKVAKRGQDVALRCDPISGHVSLFWYQQALGQGPEFLTYFQNEAQLDKSGLPSDRFFAERPEGSVSTLKIQRTQQEDSAVYLCASSLLDRDYEQYFGPGTRLTVT.

In its sample, this clone was seen once. This sequence joins TRBV27 and TRBJ1-3; weak D call: TRBD1 (6 bases). V shed 1 base and J shed 4 bases, with 11 bases lying between them. The length of the CDR3 is 15 residues. CDR1 and CDR2 from the germline V gene are MNHEY and SMNVEV (reference sequence). The CDR3, as DNA: TGTGCCAGCAGTTTATTCAGGGGAGGCGGAAACACCATATATTTT. It codes for CASSLFRGGGNTIYF.

The chain links TRBV2 to TRBJ2-7; the match to TRBD1 covers 7 bases. CDR3 length: 13 residues. Germline CDR1 SNHLY, CDR2 FYNNEI. Trimming took 7 bases from V and 2 from J; bases not matched to a gene: 5. In nucleotides, the CDR3 is TGTGCCAGCACGGGACAGAAAGCCTACGAGCAGTACTTC. It specifies CASTGQKAYEQYF. Combining the CDR3 with reference TRBV2 and TRBJ2-7 gives the whole variable domain EPEVTQTPSHQVTQMGQEVILRCVPISNHLYFYWYRQILGQKVEFLVSFYNNEISEKSEIFDDQFSVERPDGSNFTLKIRSTKLEDSAMYFCASTGQKAYEQYFGPGTRLTVT.

V usage is TRBV2 and J usage is TRBJ1-5, with TRBD1 identical over 7 bases. The CDR3 totals 16 residues. Germline CDR1 SNHLY, CDR2 FYNNEI. V lost 4 bases, J lost 2 bases, and 8 bases stayed unmatched. CDR3 nucleotide sequence: TGTGCCAGCAGTGTTTGGAGGGGGCTCGGCAATCAGCCCCAGCATTTT. As protein: CASSVWRGLGNQPQHF.

About this clone: This likely came from a read error, as a far larger clone is one base away. V is TRBV30 and J is TRBJ2-7; D may be TRBD2 (6 bases). Germline CDR1 reads GTSNPN; CDR2 reads SVGIG (reference sequence). The CDR3 is 12 residues long. V was cut by 4 bases and J by 9 bases, with 16 bases left in between. This chain's CDR3 is CAWNLLGGGQYF. The DNA of the CDR3 is TGTGCCTGGAACCTCCTGGGGGGAGGGCAGTACTTC.

The gene calls are TRBV10-3 and TRBJ1-4; TRBD1 matches 7 bases. The CDR3 totals 14 residues. Unmatched junction bases numbered 10, after V lost 10 bases and J lost 5 bases. Germline assignment: CDR1 ENHRY and CDR2 SYGVKD. The CDR3 region is CATSRETGNEKLFF. The CDR3 bases are TGTGCCACCTCGCGCGAGACAGGGAATGAAAAACTGTTTTTT.